This T cell receptor beta chain was captured by sequencing in a study of blood T cell repertoires in COVID-19. The repertoire was sequenced with immunoSEQ multiplex PCR; TCRdb's copy has only in-frame clones and lacks some. The sample carries roughly 190,000 clones, approximately 87% recorded once. CDR3 length: 14 amino acids. CDR1 SGHRS and CDR2 YFSETQ come from the germline V gene. The ends lost 6 bases at V and 6 bases at J; junction bases unmatched: 12. The source of this sequence is a man aged 18 to 29 with active or convalescent COVID-19. The source material was peripheral blood. The V gene is TRBV5-1, the J gene TRBJ2-7; TRBD1 matches at 7 bases. The CDR3 DNA reads as TGCGCCAGCAACTCCCTTAGGGGGCAGGTCGAGCAGTACGTC. Its protein product is CASNSLRGQVEQYV.